The 7 T cell receptor beta chains given below trace back to one sample, sequenced in a study of metastatic and nonmetastatic thyroid tumors. Nobody among the patients had been given any treatment before thyroid surgery. TCRdb re-called clones via MiXCR from the PCR reads. Of about 89,000 clones detected, 12% appear once; the ten largest clones hold roughly 9.1%. Sequenced input: tumor tissue. These receptors originate from a female donor with papillary thyroid cancer or a benign thyroid nodule (not recorded which). Some clones in this sample may be carry-over from other donors' samples.

In this sample, this clone turned up many times. The junction shows a germline mismatch at one end, possibly a read error. The same CDR3 is also encoded by other DNA sequences in this sample. V and J are TRBV5-1 and TRBJ2-3; D is unresolved. The CDR3 totals 15 residues. Looked up from germline, CDR1 is SGHRS and CDR2 is YFSETQ. CDR3 sequence: CASSLADGTTDTQYF. CDR3 nucleotide sequence: TGCGCCAGCAGCTTGGCGGACGGAACCACAGATACGCAGTACTTT.

This clone has ten or more counts. The chain links TRBV5-1 to TRBJ1-2; the match to TRBD1 covers 11 bases. The length of the CDR3 is 16 residues. CDR1 is SGHRS, CDR2 YFSETQ, per germline. V lost 0 bases and J lost 3; bases outside the gene matches: 4. CDR3 coding DNA: TGCGCCAGCAGCTTGGACGGACAGGGGGCCCACTATGGCTACACCTTC. It encodes CASSLDGQGAHYGYTF.

The table lists this clone with many counts. The rearrangement links TRBV12-3 or TRBV12-4 to TRBJ2-7; weak D call: TRBD1 (5 bases). CDR3 length: 13 amino acids. Trimming stripped 1 base from V and 3 bases from J, with 7 bases between. In DNA form, the CDR3 reads TGTGCCAGCAGTTTAGGACAGATCTACGAGCAGTACTTC. Translated: CASSLGQIYEQYF.

This clone was counted only a few times. A read error may explain this, as a much larger clone is one base away. This chain's CDR3 is CASIRGKLWYGYTF. The CDR3 coding sequence is TGCGCCAGCATTCGGGGGAAGCTCTGGTATGGCTACACCTTC. The V gene is TRBV10-1, the J gene TRBJ1-2, with D perhaps matching TRBD1 (5 bases). The V gene lost 7 bases and the J gene lost 5 bases, with 17 bases spanning the gap. Per the germline V gene, CDR1 is WNHNN and CDR2 is SYGVQD (reference sequence). This CDR3 has 14 amino acids.

Ten or more counts support this clone. The V gene is TRBV24-1, the J gene TRBJ2-3; weak D call: TRBD2 (5 bases). Germline V gene lookup returns CDR1 KGHDR and CDR2 SFDVKD. V lost 0 bases and J 4 bases, leaving 10 bases between the germline ends. The CDR3 length is 15 residues. The DNA of the CDR3 is TGTGCCACCAGTGATTTGGCAATCGGGGCAGATACGCAGTATTTT. This codes for CATSDLAIGADTQYF.

The table lists this clone with many counts. The V call is TRBV28, the J call TRBJ2-5; the D gene could be TRBD1 or TRBD2 (5 bases each). Per germline, CDR1 MDHEN and CDR2 SYDVKM. This CDR3 has 14 residues. Trimming left V 6 bases short and J 5 bases short, with 16 bases between. The CDR3 region has the DNA TGTGCCAGCAGCAACCTAGAGGGGCTCGAGACCCAGTACTTC. As protein: CASSNLEGLETQYF.

This clone was observed at least ten times. The V gene is TRBV20-1, the J gene TRBJ2-1; 9 bases match TRBD2. Trimming took 5 bases from V and 5 from J; bases not matched to a gene: 1. Germline CDR1 DFQATT, CDR2 SNEGSKA (reference sequence). The CDR3 runs to 12 residues. The CDR3 nucleotides are TGCAGTGCTGCTAGCGGGAACAATGAGCAGTTCTTC. This encodes CSAASGNNEQFF.